This T cell receptor (beta chain) was retrieved from a study of glioma-infiltrating T cells. The iRepertoire nested amplicon-rescue multiplex PCR amplified TCR alpha and beta CDR3s from RNA. For one-step reverse transcription and amplification, roughly 100-400 ng of tissue mRNA or PBMC total RNA was used. TCRdb re-analysed the multiplex PCR reads in MiXCR, keeping a single row per CDR3 protein. The data show under 200,000 distinct CDR3 sequences, over 40% seen once. General observations from the study: Tissue-blood divergence was below expectation in non-neoplastic patients, above in gliomas. CDR3 overlap between tissue and blood was very small.

As regards this clonotype: Its antigen is as yet unknown.

Germline-derived CDR1 and CDR2 are LGHDT and YNNKEL (reference sequence). The trim removed 4 bases at V and 1 base at J, leaving 3 bases unmatched. This CDR3 comprises 17 residues. This chain uses TRBV3-1 with TRBJ2-1, with 14 bases lining up with TRBD2. The sequenced sample consisted of glioma tissue, nonneoplastic brain tissue, or PBMCs (not recorded which). This clonotype was sampled from a human donor with low-grade glioma or glioblastoma, undergoing nonglioma brain surgery, or in good health (not recorded which). CDR3: CASSRGLAGVSYNEQFF. The CDR3 bases are TGTGCCAGCAGCCGGGGACTAGCGGGAGTATCCTACAATGAGCAGTTCTTC.